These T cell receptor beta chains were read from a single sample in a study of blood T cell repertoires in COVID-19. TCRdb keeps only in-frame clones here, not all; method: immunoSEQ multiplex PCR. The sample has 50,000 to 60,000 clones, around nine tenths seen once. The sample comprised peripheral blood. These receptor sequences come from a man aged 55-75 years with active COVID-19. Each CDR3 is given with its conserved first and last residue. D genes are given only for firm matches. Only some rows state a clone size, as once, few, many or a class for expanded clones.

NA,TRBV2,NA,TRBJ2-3,CASSQTSTDTQYF,TGTGCCAGCAGCCAGACTAGCACAGATACGCAGTATTTT
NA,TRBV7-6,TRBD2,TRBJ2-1,CASSLVPGLYNEQFF,TGTGCCAGCAGCTTAGTTCCGGGACTATACAATGAGCAGTTCTTC
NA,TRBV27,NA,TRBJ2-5,CASSSGGIQETQYF,TGTGCCAGCAGTTCAGGAGGCATCCAAGAGACCCAGTACTTC
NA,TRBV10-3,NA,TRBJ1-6,CAISGSGGNSPLHF,TGTGCCATCAGTGGAAGTGGGGGGAATTCACCCCTCCACTTT
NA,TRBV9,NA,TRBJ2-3,CASSVGTASSTDTQYF,TGTGCCAGCAGCGTAGGGACAGCCTCTAGCACAGATACGCAGTATTTT
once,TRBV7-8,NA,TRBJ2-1,CASSLNIANEQFF,TGTGCCAGCAGCTTAAATATCGCGAATGAGCAGTTCTTC
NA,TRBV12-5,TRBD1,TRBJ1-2,CASGTDRRGYGYTF,TGTGCTAGTGGCACGGACAGGAGGGGCTATGGCTACACCTTC
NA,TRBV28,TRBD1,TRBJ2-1,CASRTDRVRNEQFF,TGTGCCAGCCGAACAGACAGGGTGAGGAATGAGCAGTTCTTC
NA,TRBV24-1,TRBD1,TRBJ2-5,CATSEGTGGAGTQYF,TGTGCCACCAGTGAGGGGACAGGGGGCGCGGGGACCCAGTACTTC
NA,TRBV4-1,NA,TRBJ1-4,CASSQEVAGPANEKLFF,TGCGCCAGCAGCCAAGAGGTGGCGGGACCCGCTAATGAAAAACTGTTTTTT
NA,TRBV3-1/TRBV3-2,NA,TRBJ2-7,CASSQAGARFSYEQYF,TGTGCCAGCAGCCAAGCTGGGGCCAGGTTCTCCTACGAGCAGTACTTC
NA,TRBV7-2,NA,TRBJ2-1,CASSLGGLAGYNEQFF,TGTGCCAGCAGCTTAGGCGGGCTGGCGGGTTACAATGAGCAGTTCTTC
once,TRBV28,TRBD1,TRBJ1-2,CASQGQGGGYTF,TGTGCCAGTCAGGGACAGGGTGGGGGCTACACCTTC
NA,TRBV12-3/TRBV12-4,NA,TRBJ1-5,CASSLAYQPQHF,TGTGCCAGCAGTTTGGCCTATCAGCCCCAGCATTTT
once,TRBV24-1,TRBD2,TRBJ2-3,CATSDSGTSGKRDADTQYF,TGTGCCACCAGTGATTCGGGGACTAGCGGGAAAAGAGACGCAGATACGCAGTATTTT
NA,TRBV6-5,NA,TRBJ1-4,CASSRVLPNEKLFF,TGTGCCAGCAGCAGGGTTTTACCTAATGAAAAACTGTTTTTT
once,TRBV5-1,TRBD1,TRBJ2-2,CASITGTGSTGELFF,TGCGCCAGCATTACCGGGACAGGGTCCACCGGGGAGCTGTTTTTT
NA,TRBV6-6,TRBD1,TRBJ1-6,CASSYSRQGNDSPLHF,TGTGCCAGCAGTTACTCGAGACAGGGTAACGACTCACCCCTCCACTTT
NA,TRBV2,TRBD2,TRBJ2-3,CATGGTSSDTQYF,TGTGCCACGGGGGGGACTAGTTCAGATACGCAGTATTTT
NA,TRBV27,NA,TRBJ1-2,CASKGAIYGYTF,TGTGCCAGCAAGGGAGCTATCTATGGCTACACCTTC
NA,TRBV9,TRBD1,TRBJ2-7,CASSPGTGTYEQYF,TGTGCCAGCAGCCCAGGGACAGGAACCTACGAGCAGTACTTC
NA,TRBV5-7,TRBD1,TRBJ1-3,CASSSVTGKAGNTIYF,TGTGCCAGCAGCAGCGTGACAGGGAAGGCTGGAAACACCATATATTTT
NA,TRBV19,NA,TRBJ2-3,CASRWGVRDTQYF,TGTGCCAGTAGATGGGGGGTACGAGATACGCAGTATTTT
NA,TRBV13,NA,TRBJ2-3,CASSLNTGVGDTQYF,TGTGCCAGCAGCTTAAATACGGGAGTTGGAGATACGCAGTATTTT
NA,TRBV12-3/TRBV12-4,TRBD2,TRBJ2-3,CASSFGRGNTQYF,TGTGCCAGCAGTTTCGGGAGGGGAAATACGCAGTATTTT
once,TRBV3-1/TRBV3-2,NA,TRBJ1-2,CASSQGTLMVVGYTF,TGTGCCAGCAGCCAAGGAACTCTTATGGTGGTTGGCTACACCTTC
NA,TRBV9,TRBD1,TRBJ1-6,CASSVEDRGNSPLHF,TGTGCCAGCAGCGTAGAGGACAGGGGTAATTCACCCCTCCACTTT
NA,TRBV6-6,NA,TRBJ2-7,CASGRVGVGGYEQYF,TGTGCCAGCGGCAGGGTGGGAGTGGGGGGCTACGAGCAGTACTTC
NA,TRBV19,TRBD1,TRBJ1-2,CASTYTDRVESYTF,TGTGCCAGTACCTACACCGACAGGGTTGAGAGCTACACCTTC
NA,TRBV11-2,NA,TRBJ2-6,CASSSLLRGRRSGANVLTF,TGTGCCAGCAGCTCCCTCCTCCGGGGTCGGCGCTCTGGGGCCAACGTCCTGACTTTC